The rows below give T cell receptor beta chains drawn from one sample of a study of shared clonotypes between healthy human individuals. The data were produced by immunoSEQ multiplex PCR, yet TCRdb's version contains in-frame clones alone and is incomplete. The table lists over a million clones, about 76% of them singletons. Sequenced sample: memory CD4+ T cells sorted from blood. The receptors were gathered from a man younger than 30 in good health. CDR3s include the opening cysteine and the closing phenylalanine or tryptophan. A D gene is named only where the DNA matches it firmly. A clone size is listed for some rows: how often the clone was seen (once, few, many), or a class if it is expanded.

NA TRBJ2-7 TRBD1 TRBV2 TGTGCCAGCAGAACGCGGACAGGCGGTGGCGAGCAGTACTTC CASRTRTGGGEQYF
few TRBJ1-6 NA TRBV5-6 TGTGCCAGCAGCTTGGTGGGTAGGAGTAATTCACCCCTCCACTTT CASSLVGRSNSPLHF
NA TRBJ1-1 NA TRBV5-4 TGTGCCAGCAGCCCGTCATCAGTGAACACTGAAGCTTTCTTT CASSPSSVNTEAFF
NA TRBJ1-5 NA TRBV5-1 TGCGCCAGCAGCCTAGACACCCGCTCAGCCCAGCATTTT CASSLDTRSAQHF
NA TRBJ2-7 NA TRBV13 TGTGCCAGCAGCTCCGACGGACACCGGAGGATAGAGCAGTACTTC CASSSDGHRRIEQYF
NA TRBJ1-3 NA TRBV7-9 TGTGCCAGCAGCTTACTGGGGAATGAGGGAAACACCATATATTTT CASSLLGNEGNTIYF
NA TRBJ2-2 NA TRBV6-1 TGTGCCAGCTTCCCTGGCAGCCGTAACACCGGGGAGCTGTTTTTT CASFPGSRNTGELFF
NA TRBJ2-5 NA TRBV7-9 TGTGCCAGCAGCTTCGGTCAGGCGACACAAGAGACCCAGTACTTC CASSFGQATQETQYF
NA TRBJ2-5 NA TRBV30 TGTGCCTCAAAAAGGCACCAAGAGACCCAGTACTTC CASKRHQETQYF
many TRBJ2-3 NA TRBV19 TGTGCCAGTAGTATAGGCAGTTCAGATACGCAGTATTTT CASSIGSSDTQYF
NA TRBJ2-2 NA TRBV5-1 TGCGCCAGCAGCTTGGAAGGTCAGGCGAACACCGGGGAGCTGTTTTTT CASSLEGQANTGELFF
NA TRBJ2-4 NA TRBV11-2 TGTGCCAGCAGCCCCATCAGGGGCCCAAAAAACATTCAGTACTTC CASSPIRGPKNIQYF
NA TRBJ2-3 TRBD2 TRBV6-5 TGTGCCAGCAGCTTAGCGGGAGAATTTGCAGATACGCAGTATTTT CASSLAGEFADTQYF
NA TRBJ2-7 TRBD1 TRBV27 TGTGCCAGCAGTTCCAATCGGGACAGGAATATCTACGAGCAGTACTTC CASSSNRDRNIYEQYF
once TRBJ1-5 NA TRBV5-1 TGCGCCAGCAGCTTGGGGACACTGAGCAATCAGCCCCAGCATTTT CASSLGTLSNQPQHF
NA TRBJ2-7 TRBD1 TRBV2 TGTGCCAGCAGACCCTCAGGACAGGCGCCCGAGCAGTACTTC CASRPSGQAPEQYF
NA TRBJ1-2 NA TRBV5-6 TGTGCCAGCAGCGCTATCAAAGGGGGGGCCGGTGGCTACACCTTC CASSAIKGGAGGYTF
NA TRBJ1-4 TRBD1 TRBV7-3 TGTGCCAGCAGCCCCTGGGACAGATTACAGGAAAAACTGTTTTTT CASSPWDRLQEKLFF
NA TRBJ2-5 NA TRBV30 TGTGCCTGGAGCGAAACTAGCCCAGCGGAGACCCAGTACTTC CAWSETSPAETQYF
NA TRBJ2-7 NA TRBV5-1 TGCGCCAGCAGCTTGGGGTCTAGCTCCTACGAGCAGTACTTC CASSLGSSSYEQYF
NA TRBJ2-3 TRBD2 TRBV19 TGTGCCAGTAGTATAGGACTAGCGGGACGCGCGAGAGGGGGCACAGATACGCAGTATTTT CASSIGLAGRARGGTDTQYF
NA TRBJ2-5 TRBD2 TRBV5-6 TGTGCCAGCAGCCCCGGACTAGCGGGGGGGTACCAAGAGACCCAGTACTTC CASSPGLAGGYQETQYF
many TRBJ1-6 NA TRBV7-2 TGTGCCAGCAGAGGCCGGGGCAGTGTTAATTCACCCCTCCACTTT CASRGRGSVNSPLHF
NA TRBJ1-6 NA TRBV27 TGTGCCAGCAGTTTGACGGGGTTCAATTCACCCCTCCACTTT CASSLTGFNSPLHF
once TRBJ2-1 TRBD2 TRBV5-1 TGCGCCAGCAGCATTACTAGCGGGAGGGCAGTCAATGAGCAGTTCTTC CASSITSGRAVNEQFF
NA TRBJ1-1 TRBD1 TRBV7-9 TGTGCCAGCAGCAACGCTCAGACAGGGGGAGCTGAAGCTTTCTTT CASSNAQTGGAEAFF
NA TRBJ2-2 TRBD2 TRBV7-3 TGTGCCAGCAGCTTAACCGTACAGCGGGGGGGCCACACCGGGGAGCTGTTTTTT CASSLTVQRGGHTGELFF
NA TRBJ2-2 NA TRBV5-6 TGTGCCAGCAGCTTGCTGCGGGTGAACACCGGGGAGCTGTTTTTT CASSLLRVNTGELFF